The 20 T cell receptor beta chains listed next were all sequenced from one sample in a study of low-dose radiotherapy and immunotherapy resistance in tumors (dated 2022 in TCRdb). This specimen's time point label, per the study, means: before trial treatment. TCRdb shows the sequencer as Illumina HiSeq 2500. Superscript III and a set of TRAV- and TRBV-specific primers were used to synthesize first-strand cDNA, so that both TCRalpha and TCRbeta chains were covered. TCRs were amplified with Phusion for roughly 20 PCR cycles using a constant-region primer together with the adapter attached to the V primers. TCRdb reworked the public reads: Q25 trimming with fastp, MiXCR clone assembly, productive beta chains retained. Rows with one shared CDR3 protein collapse into an entry with the most common genes and DNA. This sample lists 70,000 to 90,000 distinct CDR3 sequences; roughly a sixth were detected once. The ten largest clonotypes hold over 2.5% of the sample.

Source: PBMCs, taken before treatment. The receptors were gathered from a male donor with prostate cancer.

This clonotype was detected ten times or more. J is TRBJ2-2 and V is TRBV20-1, with D unclear. The V gene's germline CDR1 is DFQATT and CDR2 SNEGSKA (reference sequence). The CDR3 spans 14 residues. Trimming left V 0 bases short and J 1 base short, with 6 bases between. The CDR3 coding sequence is TGCAGTGCTAGAGATTCTGAGAACACCGGGGAGCTGTTTTTT. Amino acid sequence: CSARDSENTGELFF.

This clonotype was seen many times. The chain combines TRBV6-5 with TRBJ2-1; no clear D. V was cut by 6 bases and J by 6 bases, with 6 bases left in between. The CDR3 is 11 amino acids. CDR1 MNHEY and CDR2 SVGAGI come from the germline V gene. DNA for the CDR3: TGTGCCAGCAGGGGCCCCAATGAGCAGTTCTTC. Its protein is CASRGPNEQFF.

This clonotype was detected only a few times. The chain uses TRBV5-1 and TRBJ2-6; unclear D gene. This CDR3 comprises 14 residues. CDR1 is SGHRS, CDR2 YFSETQ, per germline. Trimming took 9 bases from V and 0 from J, leaving 10 bases between them. The CDR3 here is CATHSGSGANVLTF. The CDR3 nucleotides read TGCGCCACCCACTCGGGCTCTGGGGCCAACGTCCTGACTTTC.

This clonotype occurred many times. CDR3 loop: CASSQGEGQPQHF. The CDR3 DNA follows: TGCGCCAGCAGCCAAGGGGAGGGTCAGCCCCAGCATTTT. The chain carries TRBV4-1 and TRBJ1-5; D ambiguous. Between the trimmed V and J ends, which lost 1 base and 6 bases, there was a span of 7 bases. The CDR3 is made up of 13 amino acids. Germline V gene sequence: CDR1 MGHRA, CDR2 YSYEKL.

This clonotype was counted many times. This chain joins TRBV19 and TRBJ1-2, with no clear D. Trimming removed 7 bases at V and 7 bases at J, with 25 bases between. Germline values: CDR1 LNHDA, CDR2 SQIVND (reference sequence). CDR3 length equals 16 residues. The CDR3 is CASNGPLTAGFGGYTF. The CDR3 region has the DNA TGTGCCAGTAATGGGCCGTTGACCGCGGGGTTTGGTGGCTACACCTTC.

This clonotype has a count of ten or more. The chain combines TRBV11-3 with TRBJ2-1, with 12 positions matching TRBD1. The CDR3 length is 14 residues. CDR1 is SGHNT, CDR2 YENEEA, per germline. The V gene end was trimmed by 4 bases and the J gene end by 8 bases; junction bases not matched to a gene: 3. The CDR3 spells CASSSGQGADEQFF. The CDR3 DNA follows: TGTGCCAGCAGCTCGGGACAGGGGGCCGATGAGCAGTTCTTC. The whole variable domain, remainder taken from reference TRBV11-3 and TRBJ2-1, is EAGVVQSPRYKIIEKKQPVAFWCNPISGHNTLYWYLQNLGQGPELLIRYENEEAVDDSQLPKDRFSAERLKGVDSTLKIQPAELGDSAVYLCASSSGQGADEQFFGPGTRLTVL.

Many counts were recorded for this clonotype. V gene TRBV30 combines with J gene TRBJ1-5; 8 bases match TRBD1. The germline V gene encodes CDR1 GTSNPN and CDR2 SVGIG (reference sequence). This CDR3 contains 13 residues. J was trimmed by 1 base and V by 6 bases; bases with no gene match: 2. CDR3 sequence: CACDRGSNQPQHF. Here the CDR3 DNA reads TGTGCCTGTGACAGGGGAAGCAATCAGCCCCAGCATTTT.

In this sample, this clonotype turned up many times. This rearrangement joins TRBV18 to TRBJ2-7, with D unresolved. The CDR3 is 14 residues long. V lost 0 bases to trimming and J lost 2 bases, with 8 bases between them. Germline lookup yields CDR1 KGHSH and CDR2 LQKENI. The CDR3 sequence is CASSPPVAPYEQYF. CDR3 in DNA: TGTGCCAGCTCACCACCTGTCGCCCCCTACGAGCAGTACTTC.

This clonotype was counted ten times or more. The chain recombines TRBV10-3 with TRBJ2-5, with D possibly matching TRBD1 (7 bases). V was cut by 6 bases and J by 4 bases, with 12 bases left in between. This CDR3 is built from 13 residues. CDR1 is ENHRY, CDR2 SYGVKD, per germline. The CDR3 here is CAIRRDRLETQYF. The DNA for the CDR3 is TGTGCCATCAGGCGGGACAGATTAGAGACCCAGTACTTC.

This clonotype showed up just once. V is TRBV10-3 and J is TRBJ2-3, with a possible D match to TRBD1 (6 bases). The CDR3 has 16 residues. CDR1 is ENHRY and CDR2 is SYGVKD in the germline V gene. V was clipped by 3 bases and J by 4 bases, with 17 bases between them. CDR3 protein: CAISELQGQGADTQYF. In DNA, the CDR3 is TGTGCCATCAGTGAACTGCAGGGGCAAGGGGCAGATACGCAGTATTTT.

This clonotype has a count of ten or more. The chain combines TRBV5-1 with TRBJ2-1, with D possibly being TRBD1 (5 bases). V lost 0 bases, J lost 3 bases, and 7 bases lay in between. CDR3 size: 14 residues. Germline V lookup: CDR1 SGHRS, CDR2 YFSETQ. The CDR3 sequence is CASSLGQRYNEQFF. DNA of the CDR3: TGCGCCAGCAGCTTGGGACAGCGCTACAATGAGCAGTTCTTC.

This sequence joins TRBV5-5 and TRBJ1-2, with D hard to call. The germline gives CDR1 SGHKS, CDR2 YYEKEE (reference sequence). CDR3 length: 14 residues. The germline V and J ends were trimmed by 4 bases and 0 bases, with 10 bases remaining between them. DNA for the CDR3: TGTGCCAGCAGCGTCAGCCAAGCTAACTATGGCTACACCTTC. Translated: CASSVSQANYGYTF.

As for this clonotype: A far larger clone is one base from this, pointing to a likely read error. V gene TRBV28 combines with J gene TRBJ2-5; 7 positions agree with TRBD1. The CDR3 is 12 residues long. Germline V gives CDR1 MDHEN, CDR2 SYDVKM. The CDR3 coding sequence is TGTGTCAGCAACGACAGGGAAGAGACCCAGTACTTC. Encoded protein: CVSNDREETQYF.

This clonotype was observed many times. The chain uses TRBV29-1 and TRBJ1-5; maybe TRBD1 (5 bases). V shed 6 bases and J shed 12 bases, with 18 bases lying between them. This CDR3 has 12 amino acids. CDR1 and CDR2 (germline): SQVTM, ANQGSEA. The CDR3 is CSVTDSAGDQHF. The CDR3, as DNA: TGCAGCGTAACTGACTCGGCGGGGGACCAGCATTTT.

This clonotype has a count of ten or more. The chain carries TRBV5-6 and TRBJ2-5, with D perhaps TRBD1 or TRBD2 (6 bases each). Germline V gene sequence: CDR1 SGHDT, CDR2 YYEEEE. The CDR3 sequence is 14 residues long. V was pared by 3 bases and J by 2 bases, with 11 bases between. The CDR3 here is CASSSGAPQETQYF. CDR3 nucleotide sequence: TGTGCCAGCAGCTCGGGGGCCCCGCAAGAGACCCAGTACTTC.

This clonotype appeared many times. V and J are TRBV6-2 or TRBV6-3 and TRBJ2-1; 9 nucleotides agree with TRBD1. The CDR3 consists of 13 residues. Germline lookup yields CDR1 MNHEY and CDR2 SVGEGT. With 8 bases clipped from V and 5 bases from J, the junction kept 4 bases outside the gene matches. Here the CDR3 reads CASRDRDHNEQFF. The CDR3 DNA reads TGTGCCAGCCGGGACAGGGACCACAATGAGCAGTTCTTC.

This clonotype appeared a few times. V usage is TRBV18 and J usage is TRBJ1-4, with TRBD1 as a possible D gene (5 bases). The V gene's germline CDR1 is KGHSH and CDR2 LQKENI. The CDR3 extends over 16 amino acids. V was trimmed by 6 bases and J by 8 bases, leaving 22 bases between them. CDR3 DNA: TGTGCCAGCTCCCCTGACTACTTCGGGGGTCGGGAAAAACTGTTTTTT. It is translated as CASSPDYFGGREKLFF.

This clonotype was seen at least ten times. The gene calls are TRBV7-8 and TRBJ1-2; 12 bases are shared with TRBD1. The CDR3 consists of 19 residues. Germline-derived CDR1 and CDR2 are SGHVS and FQNEAQ. J was trimmed by 7 bases and V by 1 base; bases with no gene match: 16. CDR3 nucleotide sequence: TGTGCCAGCAGCTTAGGACGTTTTGGGACAGGGGGCGCGGAGGGTGGCTACACCTTC. It yields the protein CASSLGRFGTGGAEGGYTF.

Ten or more counts support this clonotype. The chain carries TRBV29-1 and TRBJ2-3; 12 nucleotides agree with TRBD2. The V segment lost 1 base and the J segment 5 bases; nucleotides outside the gene matches: 7. The CDR3 spans 16 residues. Germline CDR1 is SQVTM and CDR2 is ANQGSEA. CDR3 bases: TGCAGCGTTGAAGGACTAGCGGGGGCCCGGGGAGATACGCAGTATTTT. It codes for CSVEGLAGARGDTQYF.

This clonotype has at least ten counts. One end of the junction is discordant with germline, which a read error may explain. The rearrangement uses TRBV5-3 and TRBJ2-7; TRBD1 or TRBD2 may be the D gene (5 bases each). TRBV5-3 is filed as an ORF, its function uncertain. The CDR3 extends over 14 amino acids. The CDR3 here is CASSSRDESGEQYF. The CDR3 region has the DNA TGTGCCAGCAGCTCCCGGGACGAGTCGGGGGAGCAGTACTTC.